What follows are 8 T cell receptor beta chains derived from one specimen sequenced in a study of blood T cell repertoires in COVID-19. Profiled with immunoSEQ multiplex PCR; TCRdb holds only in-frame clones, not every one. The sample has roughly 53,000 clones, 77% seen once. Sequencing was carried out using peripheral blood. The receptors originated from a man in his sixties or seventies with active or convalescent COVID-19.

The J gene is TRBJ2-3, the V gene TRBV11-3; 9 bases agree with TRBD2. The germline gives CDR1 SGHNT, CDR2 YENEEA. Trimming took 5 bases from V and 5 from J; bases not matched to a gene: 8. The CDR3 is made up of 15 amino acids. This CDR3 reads CASSPPGLAIDTQYF. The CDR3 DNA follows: TGTGCCAGCAGCCCGCCGGGACTAGCTATAGATACGCAGTATTTT.

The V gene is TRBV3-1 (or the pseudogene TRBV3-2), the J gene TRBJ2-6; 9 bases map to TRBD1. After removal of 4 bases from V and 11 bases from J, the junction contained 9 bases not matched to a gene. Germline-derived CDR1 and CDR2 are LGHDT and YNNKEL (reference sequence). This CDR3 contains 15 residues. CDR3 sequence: CASSPTRDRVHVLTF. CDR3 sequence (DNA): TGTGCCAGCAGCCCGACGCGGGACAGGGTCCACGTCCTGACTTTC.

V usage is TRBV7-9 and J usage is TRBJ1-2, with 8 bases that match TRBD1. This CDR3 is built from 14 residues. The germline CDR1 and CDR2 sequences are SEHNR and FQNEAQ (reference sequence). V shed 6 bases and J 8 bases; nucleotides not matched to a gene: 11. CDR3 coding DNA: TGTGCCAGCAGTATCATGCAGGGGGCGCTCGGCTACACCTTC. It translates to CASSIMQGALGYTF.

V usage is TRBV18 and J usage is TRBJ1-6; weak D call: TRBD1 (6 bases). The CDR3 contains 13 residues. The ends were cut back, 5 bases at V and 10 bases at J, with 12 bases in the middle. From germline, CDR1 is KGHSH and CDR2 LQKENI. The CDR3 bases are TGTGCCAGCTCAAGGGACAAGGGATCACCCCTCCACTTT. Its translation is CASSRDKGSPLHF. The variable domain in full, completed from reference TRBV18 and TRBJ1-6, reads NAGVMQNPRHLVRRRGQEARLRCSPMKGHSHVYWYRQLPEEGLKFMVYLQKENIIDESGMPKERFSAEFPKEGPSILRIQQVVRGDSAAYFCASSRDKGSPLHFGNGTRLTVT.

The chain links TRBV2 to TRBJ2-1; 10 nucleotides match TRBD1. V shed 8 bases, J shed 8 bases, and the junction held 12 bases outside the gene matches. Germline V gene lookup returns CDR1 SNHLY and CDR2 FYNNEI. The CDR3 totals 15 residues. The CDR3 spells CASGLTGGFVDEQFF. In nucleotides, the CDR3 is TGTGCCAGCGGTTTGACAGGGGGCTTCGTCGATGAGCAGTTCTTC. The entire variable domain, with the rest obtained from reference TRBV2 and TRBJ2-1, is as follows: EPEVTQTPSHQVTQMGQEVILRCVPISNHLYFYWYRQILGQKVEFLVSFYNNEISEKSEIFDDQFSVERPDGSNFTLKIRSTKLEDSAMYFCASGLTGGFVDEQFFGPGTRLTVL.

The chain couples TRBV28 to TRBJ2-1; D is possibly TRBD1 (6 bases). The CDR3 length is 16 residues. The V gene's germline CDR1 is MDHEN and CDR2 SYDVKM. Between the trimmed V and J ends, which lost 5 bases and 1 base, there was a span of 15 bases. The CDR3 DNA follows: TGTGCCAGCAGTAGCCTCGAGGGGGAATCCTACAATGAGCAGTTCTTC. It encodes CASSSLEGESYNEQFF. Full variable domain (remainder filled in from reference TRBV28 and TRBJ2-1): DVKVTQSSRYLVKRTGEKVFLECVQDMDHENMFWYRQDPGLGLRLIYFSYDVKMKEKGDIPEGYSVSREKKERFSLILESASTNQTSMYLCASSSLEGESYNEQFFGPGTRLTVL.

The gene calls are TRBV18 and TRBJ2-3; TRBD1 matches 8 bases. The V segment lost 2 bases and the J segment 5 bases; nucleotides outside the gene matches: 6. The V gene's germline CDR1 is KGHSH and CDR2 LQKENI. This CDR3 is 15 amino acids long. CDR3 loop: CASSPTRGPGDTQYF. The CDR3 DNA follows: TGTGCCAGCTCACCAACCAGGGGGCCCGGAGATACGCAGTATTTT.

CDR3 protein: CASSFRAEYQETQYF. The CDR3, as DNA: TGTGCCAGCAGCTTCAGGGCGGAGTACCAAGAGACCCAGTACTTC. This chain joins TRBV11-3 and TRBJ2-5; possibly TRBD1 for D (5 bases). V lost 3 bases and J 0 bases, leaving 11 bases between the germline ends. Germline V lookup: CDR1 SGHNT, CDR2 YENEEA. The CDR3 length is 15 residues.